The rows below give T cell receptor beta chains drawn from one sample of a study of OX40 agonist ivuxolimab in advanced cancers. Method: immunoSEQ multiplex PCR; TCRdb's copy keeps in-frame clones and lacks some. Here the sample spans under 45,000 clones, about 80% being singletons. Sequencing was performed on CD4+ or CD8+ T cells sorted from blood, taken in a trial of the OX40 agonist ivuxolimab. Receptors were obtained from an adult with an advanced solid tumor such as melanoma, head and neck, liver or kidney cancer. Both conserved end residues are part of each CDR3. A D gene is named only where the DNA matches it firmly. Size values are once, few and many counts, or a class for expanded clones, and some rows have none.

J gene: TRBJ2-3; V gene: TRBV18; D gene: TRBD2; clone size: .; CDR3 DNA: TGTGCCAGCTCACTCCCGACTAGCGGGGCTAGCACAGATACGCAGTATTTT; CDR3 protein: CASSLPTSGASTDTQYF
J gene: TRBJ2-3; V gene: TRBV28; D gene: TRBD1; clone size: .; CDR3 DNA: TGTGCCAGCACCCTCACAGGGGGCGAAAGGGATACGCAGTATTTT; CDR3 protein: CASTLTGGERDTQYF
J gene: TRBJ2-2; V gene: TRBV27; D gene: .; clone size: .; CDR3 DNA: TGTGCCAGCAGCTCCTCAAGACAGACACTCACCGGGGAGCTGTTTTTT; CDR3 protein: CASSSSRQTLTGELFF
J gene: TRBJ2-1; V gene: TRBV29-1; D gene: TRBD1; clone size: few; CDR3 DNA: TGCAGCGTTGTTCGACAGGGTAACAATGAGCAGTTCTTC; CDR3 protein: CSVVRQGNNEQFF
J gene: TRBJ2-1; V gene: TRBV6-1; D gene: TRBD1; clone size: .; CDR3 DNA: TGTGCCAGCAGTGGGACCACGACAGGGTGGGTGGGCCCTGAGCAGTTCTTC; CDR3 protein: CASSGTTTGWVGPEQFF
J gene: TRBJ2-7; V gene: TRBV7-2; D gene: .; clone size: .; CDR3 DNA: TGTGCCAGCAGCTCGGGGGACGCCTTTCGGGACGAGCAGTACTTC; CDR3 protein: CASSSGDAFRDEQYF
J gene: TRBJ1-1; V gene: TRBV11-3; D gene: .; clone size: .; CDR3 DNA: TGTGCCAGCAGCTTAGAATCGAACACTGAAGCTTTCTTT; CDR3 protein: CASSLESNTEAFF
J gene: TRBJ2-7; V gene: TRBV27; D gene: TRBD1; clone size: .; CDR3 DNA: TGTGCCAGCAGTTTAGCTCCTCCGGGACAGGGCTACGAGCAGTACTTC; CDR3 protein: CASSLAPPGQGYEQYF
J gene: TRBJ1-2; V gene: TRBV6-4; D gene: TRBD1; clone size: .; CDR3 DNA: TGTGCCAGCAGTGCGGACAGGGGCAATGGCTACACCTTC; CDR3 protein: CASSADRGNGYTF
J gene: TRBJ1-1; V gene: TRBV7-2; D gene: .; clone size: .; CDR3 DNA: TGTGCCAGCAGCCCGAAAGGGGAATGGGACACTGAAGCTTTCTTT; CDR3 protein: CASSPKGEWDTEAFF
J gene: TRBJ1-6; V gene: TRBV30; D gene: TRBD1; clone size: .; CDR3 DNA: TGTGCCTGGAGAGACGGACAGGGGATAGGGTCACCCCTCCACTTT; CDR3 protein: CAWRDGQGIGSPLHF
J gene: TRBJ1-5; V gene: TRBV18; D gene: .; clone size: .; CDR3 DNA: TGTGCCAGCTCACCTGCGGCAGGCGCCTATAGCAATCAGCCCCAGCATTTT; CDR3 protein: CASSPAAGAYSNQPQHF
J gene: TRBJ2-1; V gene: TRBV4-3; D gene: TRBD2; clone size: .; CDR3 DNA: TGCGCCAGCAGCCAAGACGGGCGCGGGGGAGCTGAGCAGTTCTTC; CDR3 protein: CASSQDGRGGAEQFF
J gene: TRBJ1-6; V gene: TRBV7-9; D gene: .; clone size: medium-sized; CDR3 DNA: TGTGCCAGCAGCGCGGGACTGGTAGAGTCACCCCTCCACTTT; CDR3 protein: CASSAGLVESPLHF
J gene: TRBJ1-5; V gene: TRBV21-1; D gene: .; clone size: .; CDR3 DNA: TGTGCCAGCAGCGGATACACAGGGAGTGGCGGTAATCAGCCCCAGCATTTT; CDR3 protein: CASSGYTGSGGNQPQHF
J gene: TRBJ2-2; V gene: TRBV7-3; D gene: TRBD1; clone size: once; CDR3 DNA: TGTGCCAGCAGCCCAGGGGGCGCGGGCACCGGGGAGCTGTTTTTT; CDR3 protein: CASSPGGAGTGELFF